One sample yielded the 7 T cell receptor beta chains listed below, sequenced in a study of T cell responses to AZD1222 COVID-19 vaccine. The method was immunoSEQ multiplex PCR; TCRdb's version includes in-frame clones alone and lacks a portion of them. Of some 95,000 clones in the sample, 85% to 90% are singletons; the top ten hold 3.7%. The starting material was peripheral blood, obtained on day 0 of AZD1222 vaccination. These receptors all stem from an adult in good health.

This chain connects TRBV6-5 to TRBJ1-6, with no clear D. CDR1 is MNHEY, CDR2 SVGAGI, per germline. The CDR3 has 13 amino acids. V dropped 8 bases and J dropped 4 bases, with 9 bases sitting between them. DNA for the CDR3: TGTGCCAGCGCTACAGTGTATAATTCACCCCTCCACTTT. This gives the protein CASATVYNSPLHF.

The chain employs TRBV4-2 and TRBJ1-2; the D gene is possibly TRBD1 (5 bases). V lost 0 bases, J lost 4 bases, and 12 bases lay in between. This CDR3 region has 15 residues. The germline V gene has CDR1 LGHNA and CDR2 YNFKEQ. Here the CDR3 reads CASSQDISGLYGYTF. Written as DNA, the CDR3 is TGTGCCAGCAGCCAAGATATTTCAGGGCTCTATGGCTACACCTTC.

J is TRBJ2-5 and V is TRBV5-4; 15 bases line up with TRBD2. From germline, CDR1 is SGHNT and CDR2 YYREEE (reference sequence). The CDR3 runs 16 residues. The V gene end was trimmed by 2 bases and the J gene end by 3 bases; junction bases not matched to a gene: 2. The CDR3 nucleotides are TGTGCCAGCAGCTTAGGACTAGCGGGGGGGGAAGAGACCCAGTACTTC. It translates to CASSLGLAGGEETQYF.

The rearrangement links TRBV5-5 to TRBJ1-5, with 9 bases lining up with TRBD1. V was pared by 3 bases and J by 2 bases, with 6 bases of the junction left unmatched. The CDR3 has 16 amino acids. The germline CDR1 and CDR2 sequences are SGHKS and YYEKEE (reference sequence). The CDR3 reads CASSWRQGVGNQPQHF. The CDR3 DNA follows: TGTGCCAGCAGCTGGAGACAGGGGGTCGGCAATCAGCCCCAGCATTTT.

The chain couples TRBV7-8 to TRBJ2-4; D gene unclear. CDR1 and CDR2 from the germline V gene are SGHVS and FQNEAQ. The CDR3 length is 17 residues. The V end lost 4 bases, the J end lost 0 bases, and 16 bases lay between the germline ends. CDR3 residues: CASSSGWAGLAKNIQYF. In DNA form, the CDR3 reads TGTGCCAGCAGCTCAGGATGGGCCGGTCTAGCCAAAAACATTCAGTACTTC.

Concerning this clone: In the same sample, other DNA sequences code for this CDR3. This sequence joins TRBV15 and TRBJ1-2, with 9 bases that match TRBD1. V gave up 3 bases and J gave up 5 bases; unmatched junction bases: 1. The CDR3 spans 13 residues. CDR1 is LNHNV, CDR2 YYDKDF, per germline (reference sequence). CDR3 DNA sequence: TGTGCCACCAGCAGGGGGACAGGGTATGGCTACACCTTC. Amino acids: CATSRGTGYGYTF.

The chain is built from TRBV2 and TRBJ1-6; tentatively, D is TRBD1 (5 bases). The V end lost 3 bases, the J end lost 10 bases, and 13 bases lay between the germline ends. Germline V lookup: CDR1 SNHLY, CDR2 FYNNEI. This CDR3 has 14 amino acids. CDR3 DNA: TGTGCCAGCAGTGAGTTGGCAGGGCCATCACCCCTCCACTTT. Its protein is CASSELAGPSPLHF.